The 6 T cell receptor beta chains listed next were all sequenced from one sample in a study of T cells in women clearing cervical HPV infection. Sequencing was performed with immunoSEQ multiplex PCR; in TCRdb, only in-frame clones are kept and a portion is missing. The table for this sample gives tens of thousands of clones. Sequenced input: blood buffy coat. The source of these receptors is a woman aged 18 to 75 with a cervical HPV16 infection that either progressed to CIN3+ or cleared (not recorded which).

CDR3 in amino acids: CSAIAGTGGETQYF. Partial CDR3 DNA: TGCAGTGCTATCGCCGGGACAGGGGGAGAGACC. The chain uses TRBV20-1 and TRBJ2-5, with 11 nucleotides matching TRBD1. The DNA ends 3 residues before the CDR3 does, and the rest of the CDR3 is filled in from the germline J gene. Germline assignment: CDR1 DFQATT and CDR2 SNEGSKA (reference sequence). The CDR3 has 14 residues. V was clipped by 4 bases and J by 4 bases; unmatched bases: 5.

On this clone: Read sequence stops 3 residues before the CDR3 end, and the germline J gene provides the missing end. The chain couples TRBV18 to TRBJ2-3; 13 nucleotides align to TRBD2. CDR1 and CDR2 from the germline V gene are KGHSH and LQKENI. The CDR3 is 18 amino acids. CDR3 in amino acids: CASSPPIHGTSGKKTQYF. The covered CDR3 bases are TGTGCCAGCTCACCACCAATCCACGGGACTAGCGGGAAGAAGACG.

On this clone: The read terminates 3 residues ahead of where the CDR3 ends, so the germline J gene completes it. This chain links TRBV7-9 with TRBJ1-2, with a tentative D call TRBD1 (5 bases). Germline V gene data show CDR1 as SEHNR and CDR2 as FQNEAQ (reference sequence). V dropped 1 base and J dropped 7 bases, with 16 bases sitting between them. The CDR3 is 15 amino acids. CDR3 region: CASSLGEGNPAGYTF. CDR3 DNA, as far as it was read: TGTGCCAGCAGCTTAGGGGAGGGGAATCCGGCTGGC. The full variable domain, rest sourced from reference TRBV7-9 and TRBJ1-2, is DTGVSQNPRHKITKRGQNVTFRCDPISEHNRLYWYRQTLGQGPEFLTYFQNEAQLEKSRLLSDRFSAERPKGSFSTLEIQRTEQGDSAMYLCASSLGEGNPAGYTFGSGTRLTVV.

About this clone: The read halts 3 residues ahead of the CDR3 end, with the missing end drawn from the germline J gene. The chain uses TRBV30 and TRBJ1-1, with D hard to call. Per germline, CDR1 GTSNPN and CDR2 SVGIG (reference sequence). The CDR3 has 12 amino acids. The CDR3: CAWSVTFHEAFF. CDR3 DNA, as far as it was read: TGTGCCTGGAGTGTAACATTCCACGAA.

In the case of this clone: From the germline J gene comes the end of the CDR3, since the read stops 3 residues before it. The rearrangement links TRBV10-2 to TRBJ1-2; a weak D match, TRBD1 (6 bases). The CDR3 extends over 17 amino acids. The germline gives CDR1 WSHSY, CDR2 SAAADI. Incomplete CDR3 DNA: TGCGCCAGCAGTGCATATACCTACCATGAATGGACAGATACC. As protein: CASSAYTYHEWTDT. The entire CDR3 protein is CASSAYTYHEWTDTYTF.

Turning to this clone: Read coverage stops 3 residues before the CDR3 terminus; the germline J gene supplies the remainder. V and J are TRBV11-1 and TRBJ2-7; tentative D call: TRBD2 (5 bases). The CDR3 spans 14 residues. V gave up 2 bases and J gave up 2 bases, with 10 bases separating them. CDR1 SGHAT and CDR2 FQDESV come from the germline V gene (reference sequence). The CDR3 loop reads CASSLSTGTYEQYF. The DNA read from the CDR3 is TGTGCCAGCAGCTTAAGCACGGGGACCTACGAG.